The 20 T cell receptor beta chains reported below all come from one sample, sequenced in a study of blood T cells in healthy people across ages. The use of a sample-barcoded 5' primer and a J-beta primer mix characterized a second PCR of 7 to 11 cycles. Each CDR3 protein is one row after TCRdb ran MiXCR on the 5' RACE reads. Of hundreds of thousands of distinct CDR3 sequences in the sample, about 52% were seen once. Sequencing was carried out using blood. The receptor source for this set is a woman aged 60-70 years in good health.

The chain links TRBV3-1 to TRBJ1-6, with D possibly matching TRBD1 (5 bases). This CDR3 spans 15 amino acids. Trimming removed 2 bases from V and 8 bases from J, with 13 bases in between. Germline-derived CDR1 and CDR2 are LGHDT and YNNKEL (reference sequence). The chain's CDR3 is CASSQQGFGYSPLHF. CDR3 nucleotide sequence: TGTGCCAGCAGCCAACAGGGCTTTGGGTATTCACCCCTCCACTTT.

This clonotype was picked up a small number of times. This sequence joins TRBV29-1 and TRBJ2-3; TRBD1 agrees at 7 bases. From germline, CDR1 is SQVTM and CDR2 ANQGSEA. V lost 6 bases to trimming and J lost 6 bases; unmatched junction nucleotides: 12. CDR3 length: 14 residues. The CDR3 DNA sequence: TGCAGCGTCGACCTGGACAGGTCCTCGGATACGCAGTATTTT. It codes for CSVDLDRSSDTQYF.

CDR3 protein: CASSPPPEQGSYGYTF. The CDR3 coding sequence is TGTGCCAGCAGCCCTCCCCCCGAACAGGGTAGCTATGGCTACACCTTC. This chain uses TRBV7-9 with TRBJ1-2; maybe TRBD1 (6 bases). Trimming stripped 5 bases from V and 4 bases from J, with 20 bases between. The CDR3 length is 16 residues. CDR1 and CDR2 (germline): SEHNR, FQNEAQ (reference sequence).

V gene TRBV6-6 combines with J gene TRBJ2-1; possible D gene TRBD2, 5 bases. V lost 6 bases, J lost 7 bases, and 13 bases lay in between. This CDR3 comprises 13 residues. Looked up from germline, CDR1 is MNHNY and CDR2 is SVGAGI (reference sequence). The CDR3 sequence is CASSPDFQNEQFF. The CDR3 DNA reads as TGTGCCAGCAGCCCGGACTTTCAGAATGAGCAGTTCTTC.

The table lists this clonotype with a few counts. The chain recombines TRBV20-1 with TRBJ2-7; 7 bases are a match to TRBD1. The V and J ends lost 0 bases and 4 bases, in that order; junction bases with no gene match: 6. The CDR3 length is 14 residues. In germline, CDR1 is DFQATT, CDR2 SNEGSKA (reference sequence). CDR3: CSARDRHRGYEQYF. Written as DNA, the CDR3 is TGCAGTGCTAGAGATCGTCACAGGGGTTACGAGCAGTACTTC.

The V and J genes are TRBV9 and TRBJ2-4; 11 positions agree with TRBD2. This CDR3 has 15 residues. Losses at the gene ends were 1 base for V and 13 bases for J; bases not matched to a gene: 10. Germline V lookup: CDR1 SGDLS, CDR2 YYNGEE. The DNA for the CDR3 is TGTGCCAGCAGCGTAAGCTCTCTAGCGGGAGGACCGCAGTACTTC. This codes for CASSVSSLAGGPQYF.

Points on this clonotype: A junction end diverges from the germline sequence, so it may reflect a read error. This chain links TRBV29-1 with TRBJ2-7, with D maybe TRBD2 (6 bases). The end of the DNA fits TRBJ2-5 better, so the J call may be wrong. The CDR3 covers 13 residues. The germline gives CDR1 SQVTM, CDR2 ANQGSEA. The chain's CDR3 is CNVIRRGIETQYF. Here the CDR3 DNA reads TGCAACGTTATAAGGAGGGGCATAGAGACCCAGTACTTC.

The chain joins TRBV7-2 to TRBJ2-2; maybe TRBD1 (5 bases). This CDR3 region has 15 residues. Germline assignment: CDR1 SGHTA and CDR2 FQGNSA. Deletions cut 2 bases from V and 0 bases from J, with 7 bases between. The CDR3 sequence is CASSLQGSNTGELFF. The DNA of the CDR3 is TGTGCCAGCAGCTTACAGGGATCGAACACCGGGGAGCTGTTTTTT.

This clonotype was seen a handful of times. CDR3: CSAHQGVDYEQYF. CDR3 DNA sequence: TGCAGTGCTCATCAGGGGGTTGACTACGAGCAGTACTTC. The V gene is TRBV20-1, the J gene TRBJ2-7; 7 bases agree with TRBD1. After removal of 5 bases from V and 3 bases from J, the junction contained 7 bases not matched to a gene. The germline V gene encodes CDR1 DFQATT and CDR2 SNEGSKA (reference sequence). The CDR3 is made up of 13 amino acids.

Only a few counts were recorded for this clonotype. The V gene is TRBV20-1, the J gene TRBJ2-7, with D perhaps TRBD1 or TRBD2 (6 bases each). The CDR3 sequence is 12 residues long. The germline CDR1 and CDR2 sequences are DFQATT and SNEGSKA (reference sequence). Trimming removed 3 bases from V and 2 bases from J, with 8 bases in between. The CDR3 nucleotides read TGCAGTGCTAGCGGGGGCCCCTACGAGCAGTACTTC. This translates into CSASGGPYEQYF.

Points on this clonotype: Just one base apart from a much larger clone, this may be a read error. In nucleotides, the CDR3 is TGTGCCAGCAGTTTCGAGGGGCAGAATGAGCAGTACTTC. Encoded protein: CASSFEGQNEQYF. The chain employs TRBV12-3 or TRBV12-4 and TRBJ2-7; the D call may be TRBD1 or TRBD2 (5 bases each). Trimming took off 3 bases at V and 7 bases at J, with 13 bases between the two ends. The CDR3 consists of 13 residues.

In its sample, this clonotype was seen a few times. This sequence joins TRBV15 and TRBJ2-4, with D maybe TRBD1 (6 bases). Germline loops: CDR1 LNHNV, CDR2 YYDKDF (reference sequence). This CDR3 has 15 residues. The ends were cut back, 5 bases at V and 2 bases at J, with 13 bases in the middle. In DNA form, the CDR3 reads TGTGCCACCAGCGCCAGACAGGTGTCCAAAAACATTCAGTACTTC. This translates into CATSARQVSKNIQYF.

With regard to this clonotype: A much larger clonotype is one base distant, so this may be a read error. The rearrangement links TRBV27 to TRBJ2-6; D gene ambiguous. The germline V and J ends were trimmed by 6 bases and 0 bases, with 6 bases remaining between them. CDR1 is MNHEY and CDR2 is SMNVEV in the germline V gene (reference sequence). CDR3 length: 14 residues. The CDR3 here is CASRPSSGANVLTF. For the CDR3, the DNA is TGTGCCAGCAGGCCCAGCTCTGGGGCCAACGTCCTGACTTTC. Filled out from reference TRBV27 and TRBJ2-6, the complete variable domain reads EAQVTQNPRYLITVTGKKLTVTCSQNMNHEYMSWYRQDPGLGLRQIYYSMNVEVTDKGDVPEGYKVSRKEKRNFPLILESPSPNQTSLYFCASRPSSGANVLTFGAGSRLTVL.

V usage is TRBV2 and J usage is TRBJ2-7; 7 bases are a match to TRBD1. The CDR3 extends over 14 amino acids. The trim removed 6 bases at V and 5 bases at J, leaving 10 bases unmatched. CDR1 and CDR2 (germline): SNHLY, FYNNEI. The CDR3 region is CASSKNTGDDEQYF. CDR3 nucleotide sequence: TGTGCCAGCAGCAAGAATACAGGGGACGACGAGCAGTACTTC.

The rearrangement uses TRBV11-2 and TRBJ1-1; D may be TRBD1 (6 bases). Germline CDR1 SGHAT, CDR2 FQNNGV. The CDR3 is 15 residues long. V was cut by 1 base and J by 6 bases, with 15 bases left in between. CDR3 bases: TGTGCCAGCAGCTTAGCGGACAGACCGCTGGCTGAAGCTTTCTTT. Translating it yields CASSLADRPLAEAFF.

The rearrangement uses TRBV20-1 and TRBJ2-7, with D perhaps TRBD1 or TRBD2 (5 bases each). The germline V and J ends were trimmed by 6 bases and 6 bases, with 18 bases remaining between them. CDR3 length: 13 residues. Germline values: CDR1 DFQATT, CDR2 SNEGSKA (reference sequence). CDR3 DNA: TGCAGTGCCCTGACTGGGACCTCACCCGAGCAGTACTTC. As protein: CSALTGTSPEQYF.

This clonotype showed up just once. At one boundary the junction diverges from the germline segment, which might be a read error. The V call is TRBV4-1, the J call TRBJ2-1; D gene unclear. The CDR3 is 14 residues long. Germline CDR1 MGHRA, CDR2 YSYEKL. The CDR3 region has the DNA TGCGTCAGCAGCCAACCGGGCCGCTACAATGAGCAGTTCTTC. Its protein is CVSSQPGRYNEQFF.

V usage is TRBV7-2 and J usage is TRBJ2-5, with unresolved D. Germline-derived CDR1 and CDR2 are SGHTA and FQGNSA. Between the trimmed V and J ends, which lost 1 base and 3 bases, there was a span of 6 bases. The CDR3 totals 13 residues. This CDR3 reads CASSLVPEETQYF. CDR3 DNA: TGTGCCAGCAGCTTAGTTCCCGAAGAGACCCAGTACTTC.

The CDR3 region is CARPGANVLTF. Written as DNA, the CDR3 is TGTGCCAGACCGGGAGCCAACGTCCTGACTTTC. V is TRBV27 and J is TRBJ2-6; maybe TRBD2 (5 bases). The V end was cut by 9 bases, the J end by 7 bases, with 7 bases between. Germline loops: CDR1 MNHEY, CDR2 SMNVEV (reference sequence). The CDR3 is 11 amino acids.

This chain links TRBV5-1 with TRBJ2-3; the D call may be TRBD1 or TRBD2 (5 bases each). The germline CDR1 and CDR2 sequences are SGHRS and YFSETQ. The CDR3 length is 14 residues. V lost 0 bases, J lost 6 bases, and 11 bases lay in between. The CDR3 nucleotides read TGCGCCAGCAGCTTGGGGGACCCTAGGGATACGCAGTATTTT. Its translation: CASSLGDPRDTQYF.